The sample holds many counts of the clone carrying this T cell receptor (beta chain). Looked up from germline, CDR1 is SEHNR and CDR2 is FQNEAQ (reference sequence). Trimming took 7 bases from V and 5 from J, leaving 17 bases between them. The CDR3 consists of 14 residues. The sample is drawn from a study of regulatory T cells in long-lasting Graves disease. The time point was: newly diagnosed GD, antithyroid drugs for less than 3 months. Isolated PBMC RNA provided the starting material for the TCR library. Arm-PCR with iRepertoire HTBI primers amplified the CDR3 regions for these TCR beta libraries. A single record per CDR3 protein comes from TCRdb applying MiXCR to the multiplex PCR reads. The table includes hundreds of thousands of distinct CDR3 sequences, about 12% detected once. These same records also appear under a second study, on T cells in Graves' hyperthyroidism and ophthalmopathy.

The material sequenced was peripheral blood mononuclear cells (PBMCs), taken at new diagnosis, from a patient treated with antithyroid drugs. This receptor was identified in a woman aged 30 to 39 with Graves disease. The chain has TRBV7-9 and TRBJ1-1; D is undetermined. As DNA, the CDR3 is TGTGCCAGCATGAGGTTGGACGTAAGGACTGAAGCTTTCTTT. The encoded protein is CASMRLDVRTEAFF.